Listed below are T cell receptor beta chains from one sample, sequenced in a study of cytomegalovirus exposure and HLA in healthy donors. The repertoire was sequenced with immunoSEQ multiplex PCR; TCRdb's copy has only in-frame clones and lacks some. Among 100,000 to 150,000 clones listed, about 70% were seen once. Sequenced material: PBMCs. These receptors were taken from a male donor in good health and CMV-seronegative. The CDR3 runs from the conserved cysteine through the conserved F or W. D genes are given only for firm matches. Some rows have no size entry. The others give once, few or many, or a class for an expanded clone.

d_gene,j_gene,v_gene,abundance,CDR3aa,CDR3nt
TRBD2,TRBJ2-3,TRBV11-2,NA,CASSSIAGGSTDTQYF,TGTGCCAGCAGCTCAATAGCGGGGGGGTCGACAGATACGCAGTATTTT
NA,TRBJ2-4,TRBV5-1,NA,CASSFSGAGNIQYF,TGCGCCAGCAGCTTCTCAGGGGCGGGAAACATTCAGTACTTC
TRBD2,TRBJ2-1,TRBV27,NA,CASSTRLAGGPYLF,TGTGCCAGCAGTACCCGACTAGCGGGAGGGCCCTATCTCTTC
NA,TRBJ2-1,TRBV25-1,NA,CASSAAGPGKGYNEQFF,TGTGCCAGCAGTGCCGCTGGGCCAGGGAAAGGCTACAATGAGCAGTTCTTC
TRBD1,TRBJ2-2,TRBV30,few,CAWNKDRGRGELFF,TGTGCCTGGAACAAGGACAGGGGGCGGGGGGAGCTGTTTTTT
TRBD2,TRBJ2-7,TRBV7-4,NA,CASILLRSGTYEQYF,TGTGCCAGCATCCTGTTAAGGAGCGGGACCTACGAGCAGTACTTC
TRBD1,TRBJ1-6,TRBV11-2,NA,CASSADRVGYNSPLHF,TGTGCCAGCAGCGCGGACAGGGTAGGGTATAATTCACCCCTCCACTTT
NA,TRBJ2-5,TRBV6-6,NA,CASSYSGHRQETQYF,TGTGCCAGCAGTTACTCGGGACATCGCCAAGAGACCCAGTACTTC
NA,TRBJ2-7,TRBV7-9,NA,CASSFPGAAYEQYF,TGTGCCAGCAGCTTTCCAGGGGCCGCCTACGAGCAGTACTTC
NA,TRBJ1-5,TRBV15,few,CATSRAAAPNQPQHF,TGTGCCACCAGCAGAGCTGCGGCGCCCAATCAGCCCCAGCATTTT
NA,TRBJ2-1,TRBV27,few,CATIRQDNRGEQFF,TGTGCCACCATCAGACAGGACAATCGGGGTGAGCAGTTCTTC
NA,TRBJ2-4,TRBV4-1,NA,CASSQGRGAKNIQYF,TGCGCCAGCAGCCAAGGTAGAGGAGCCAAAAACATTCAGTACTTC
TRBD2,TRBJ2-3,TRBV9,NA,CASSVAERETDTQYF,TGTGCCAGCAGCGTAGCTGAGCGGGAGACAGATACGCAGTATTTT
NA,TRBJ2-3,TRBV6-5,NA,CASTVGGSTDTQYF,TGTGCCAGCACGGTGGGGGGAAGCACAGATACGCAGTATTTT
NA,TRBJ1-3,TRBV11-3,NA,CASSSNSGHTIYF,TGTGCCAGCAGCTCAAACAGCGGACACACCATATATTTT
TRBD1,TRBJ1-1,TRBV28,few,CASRDRGRRMGTEAFF,TGTGCCAGCAGGGACAGGGGAAGACGTATGGGGACTGAAGCTTTCTTT
TRBD2,TRBJ2-1,TRBV5-1,NA,CASATSGHNEQFF,TGCGCCAGCGCCACTAGCGGCCACAATGAGCAGTTCTTC
NA,TRBJ2-7,TRBV12-2,once,CASRLVRDRVYEQYF,TGTGCAAGTCGCTTAGTACGGGACAGGGTTTACGAGCAGTACTTC
TRBD2,TRBJ2-1,TRBV15,once,CATSSPGRGPYNEQFF,TGTGCCACCAGCTCCCCGGGGAGGGGTCCCTACAATGAGCAGTTCTTC
NA,TRBJ1-1,TRBV6-5,NA,CASSYVMNTEAFF,TGTGCCAGCAGTTACGTTATGAACACTGAAGCTTTCTTT
NA,TRBJ2-7,TRBV7-9,few,CASSSLLQGYEQYF,TGTGCCAGCAGCTCTCTATTACAGGGCTACGAGCAGTACTTC
TRBD2,TRBJ2-1,TRBV9,NA,CASSPITTSGSNYEQFF,TGTGCCAGCAGCCCTATTACGACTAGCGGGAGTAATTATGAGCAGTTCTTC
NA,TRBJ2-4,TRBV10-3,NA,CAISEELAKNIQYF,TGTGCCATCAGTGAAGAACTAGCCAAAAACATTCAGTACTTC
NA,TRBJ1-2,TRBV28,NA,CASSGSPGLNIGYTF,TGTGCCAGCAGCGGATCTCCGGGATTGAATATAGGCTACACCTTC
TRBD1,TRBJ2-2,TRBV5-1,NA,CASSFSGTGDTGELFF,TGCGCCAGCAGCTTTTCCGGGACAGGAGACACCGGGGAGCTGTTTTTT
NA,TRBJ2-7,TRBV5-1,few,CASSLAAETYEQYF,TGCGCCAGCAGCTTGGCAGCGGAAACCTACGAGCAGTACTTC
NA,TRBJ2-7,TRBV28,once,CASSLVRGFREQYF,TGTGCCAGCAGTTTAGTCAGAGGATTTAGGGAGCAGTACTTC
TRBD2,TRBJ2-3,TRBV7-2,once,CASSRRAGGPRVTDTQYF,TGTGCCAGCAGCCGAAGAGCGGGAGGGCCTCGGGTTACGGATACGCAGTATTTT
TRBD1,TRBJ2-2,TRBV28,once,CASSSPGQINTGELFF,TGTGCCAGCAGTTCGCCGGGACAGATAAACACCGGGGAGCTGTTTTTT
NA,TRBJ1-3,TRBV7-3,few,CASSLTTGNGNTIYF,TGTGCCAGCAGCTTAACAACAGGGAATGGAAACACCATATATTTT
TRBD2,TRBJ2-1,TRBV4-2,NA,CASTPGREDNEQFF,TGTGCCAGCACCCCGGGGAGGGAGGACAATGAGCAGTTCTTC
NA,TRBJ2-2,TRBV7-3,NA,CASSLYPAGGANTGELFF,TGTGCCAGCAGCTTGTACCCCGCTGGGGGCGCGAACACCGGGGAGCTGTTTTTT